This T cell receptor beta chain was identified in a study of blood T cell repertoires in COVID-19. Study details: Sources were T cells, B-cell-depleted T cells, or PBMCs; the material itself was cDNA or gDNA.

The CDR3 extends over 13 amino acids. V lost 2 bases, J lost 5 bases, and 7 bases lay in between. Assay used: immunoSEQ multiplex PCR; TCRdb lists only in-frame clones, some missing. Altogether roughly 260,000 clones are present, around 90% being singletons, with the ten largest covering approximately 3.7%. The sample was peripheral blood. The clonotype was recovered from a man in his sixties who had recovered from COVID-19. The V call is TRBV12-3 or TRBV12-4, the J call TRBJ2-1; D ambiguous. In DNA, the CDR3 is TGTGCCAGCAGTTTAAACAGAAACAATGAGCAGTTCTTC. This translates into CASSLNRNNEQFF.